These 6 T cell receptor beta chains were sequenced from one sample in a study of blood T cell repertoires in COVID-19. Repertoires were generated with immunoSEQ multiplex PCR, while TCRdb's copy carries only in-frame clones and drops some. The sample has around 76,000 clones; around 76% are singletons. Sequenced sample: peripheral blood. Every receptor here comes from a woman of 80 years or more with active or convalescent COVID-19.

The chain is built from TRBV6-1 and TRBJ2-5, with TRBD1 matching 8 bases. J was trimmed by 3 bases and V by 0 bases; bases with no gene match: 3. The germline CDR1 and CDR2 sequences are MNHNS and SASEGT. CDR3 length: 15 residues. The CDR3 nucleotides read TGTGCCAGCAGTGAAGCGCGGACAGGGAAAGAGACCCAGTACTTC. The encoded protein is CASSEARTGKETQYF.

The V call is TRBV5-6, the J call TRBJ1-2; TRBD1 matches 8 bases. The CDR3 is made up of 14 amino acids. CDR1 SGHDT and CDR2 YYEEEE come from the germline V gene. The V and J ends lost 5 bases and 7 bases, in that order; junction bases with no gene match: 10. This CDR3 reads CASRFRDRSGGYTF. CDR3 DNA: TGTGCCAGCAGGTTTCGGGACAGGTCCGGTGGCTACACCTTC.

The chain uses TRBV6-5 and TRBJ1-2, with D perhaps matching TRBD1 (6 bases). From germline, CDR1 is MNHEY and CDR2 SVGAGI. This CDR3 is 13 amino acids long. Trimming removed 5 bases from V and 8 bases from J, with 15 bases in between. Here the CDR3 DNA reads TGTGCCAGCAGTCCGGCCGGGACAACGGGCTACACCTTC. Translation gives CASSPAGTTGYTF.

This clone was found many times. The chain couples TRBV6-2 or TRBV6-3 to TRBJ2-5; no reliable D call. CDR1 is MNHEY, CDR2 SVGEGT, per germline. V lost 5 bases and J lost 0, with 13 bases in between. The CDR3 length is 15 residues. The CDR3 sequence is CASSHKRLDQETQYF. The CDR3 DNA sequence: TGTGCCAGCAGTCACAAAAGACTGGACCAAGAGACCCAGTACTTC.

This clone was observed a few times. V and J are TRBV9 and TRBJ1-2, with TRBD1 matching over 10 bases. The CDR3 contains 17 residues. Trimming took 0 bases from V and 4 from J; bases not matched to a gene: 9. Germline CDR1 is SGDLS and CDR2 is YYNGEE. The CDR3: CASSVGIGDRGVYGYTF. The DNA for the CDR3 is TGTGCCAGCAGCGTAGGGATTGGGGACAGGGGTGTCTATGGCTACACCTTC.

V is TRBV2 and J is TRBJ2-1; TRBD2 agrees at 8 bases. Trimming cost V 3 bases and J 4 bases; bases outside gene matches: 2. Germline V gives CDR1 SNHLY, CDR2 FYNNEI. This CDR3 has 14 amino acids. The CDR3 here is CASSDASGYNEQFF. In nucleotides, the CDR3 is TGTGCCAGCAGTGACGCTAGCGGGTACAATGAGCAGTTCTTC.